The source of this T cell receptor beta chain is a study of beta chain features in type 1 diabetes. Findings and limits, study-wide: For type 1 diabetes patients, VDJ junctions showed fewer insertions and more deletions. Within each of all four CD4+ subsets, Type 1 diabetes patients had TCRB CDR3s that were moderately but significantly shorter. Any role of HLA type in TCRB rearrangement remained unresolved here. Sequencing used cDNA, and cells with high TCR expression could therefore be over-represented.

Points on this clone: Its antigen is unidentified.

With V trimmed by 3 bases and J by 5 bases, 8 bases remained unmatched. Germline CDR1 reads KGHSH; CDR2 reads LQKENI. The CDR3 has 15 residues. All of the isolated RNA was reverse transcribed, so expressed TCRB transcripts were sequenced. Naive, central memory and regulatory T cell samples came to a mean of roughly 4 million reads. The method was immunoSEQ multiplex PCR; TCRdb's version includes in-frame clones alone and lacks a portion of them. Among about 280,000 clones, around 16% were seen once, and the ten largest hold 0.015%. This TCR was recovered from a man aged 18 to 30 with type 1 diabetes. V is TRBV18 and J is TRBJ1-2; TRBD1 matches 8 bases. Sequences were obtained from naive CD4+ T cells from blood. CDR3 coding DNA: TGTGCCAGCTCACCCCTGGCGGGACAGGAATATGGCTACACCTTC. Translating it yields CASSPLAGQEYGYTF. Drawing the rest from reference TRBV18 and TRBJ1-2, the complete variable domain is NAGVMQNPRHLVRRRGQEARLRCSPMKGHSHVYWYRQLPEEGLKFMVYLQKENIIDESGMPKERFSAEFPKEGPSILRIQQVVRGDSAAYFCASSPLAGQEYGYTFGSGTRLTVV.